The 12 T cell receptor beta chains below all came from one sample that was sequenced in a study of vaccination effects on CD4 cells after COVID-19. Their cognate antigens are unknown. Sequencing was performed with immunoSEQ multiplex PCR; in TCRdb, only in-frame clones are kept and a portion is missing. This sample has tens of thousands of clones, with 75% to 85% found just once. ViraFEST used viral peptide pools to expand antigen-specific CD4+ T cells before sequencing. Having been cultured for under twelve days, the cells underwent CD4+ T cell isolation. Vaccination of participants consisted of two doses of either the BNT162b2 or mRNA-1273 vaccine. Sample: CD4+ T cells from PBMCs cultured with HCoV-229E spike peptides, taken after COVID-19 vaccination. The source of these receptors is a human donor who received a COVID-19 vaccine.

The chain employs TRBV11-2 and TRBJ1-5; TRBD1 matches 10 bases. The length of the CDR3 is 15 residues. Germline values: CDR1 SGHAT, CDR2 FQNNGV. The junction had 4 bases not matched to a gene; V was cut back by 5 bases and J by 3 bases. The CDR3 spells CASSQGQGINQPQHF. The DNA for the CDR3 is TGTGCCAGCAGCCAGGGACAGGGGATCAATCAGCCCCAGCATTTT.

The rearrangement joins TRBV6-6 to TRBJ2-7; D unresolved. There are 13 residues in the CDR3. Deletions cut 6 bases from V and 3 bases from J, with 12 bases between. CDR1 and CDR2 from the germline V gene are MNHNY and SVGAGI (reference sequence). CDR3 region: CASRPPSVYEQYV. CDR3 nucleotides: TGTGCCAGCAGGCCCCCTTCCGTCTACGAGCAGTACGTC.

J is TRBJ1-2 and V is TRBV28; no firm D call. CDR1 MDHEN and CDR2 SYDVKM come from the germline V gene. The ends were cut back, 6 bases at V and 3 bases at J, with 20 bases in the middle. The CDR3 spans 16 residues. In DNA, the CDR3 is TGTGCCAGCAGCCCGATTGACAATTCGCCTCACTATGGCTACACCTTC. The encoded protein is CASSPIDNSPHYGYTF.

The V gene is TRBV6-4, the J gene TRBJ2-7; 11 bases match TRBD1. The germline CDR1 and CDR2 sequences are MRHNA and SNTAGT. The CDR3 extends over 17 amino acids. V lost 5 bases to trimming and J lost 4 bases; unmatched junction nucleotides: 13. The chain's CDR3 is CASSPEGSDRGLYEQYV. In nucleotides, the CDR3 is TGTGCCAGCAGTCCCGAGGGATCGGACAGGGGGCTATACGAGCAGTACGTC.

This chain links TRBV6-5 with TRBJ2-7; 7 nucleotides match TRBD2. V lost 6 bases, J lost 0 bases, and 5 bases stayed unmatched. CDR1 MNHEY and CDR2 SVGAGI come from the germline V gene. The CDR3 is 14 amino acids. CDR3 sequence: CASSPGGRSYEQYV. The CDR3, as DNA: TGTGCCAGCAGCCCGGGGGGTCGCTCCTACGAGCAGTACGTC.

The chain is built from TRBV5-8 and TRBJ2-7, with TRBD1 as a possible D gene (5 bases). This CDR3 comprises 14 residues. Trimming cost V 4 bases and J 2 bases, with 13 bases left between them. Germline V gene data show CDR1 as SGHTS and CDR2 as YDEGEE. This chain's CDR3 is CASSHLGPAYEQYV. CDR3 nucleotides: TGTGCCAGCAGCCATCTGGGGCCCGCCTACGAGCAGTACGTC.

CDR3 protein: CATSDRTDEQFF. DNA of the CDR3: TGTGCCACCAGTGATAGAACAGATGAGCAGTTCTTC. The chain couples TRBV24-1 to TRBJ2-1; D gene uncertain. The CDR3 contains 12 residues. V lost 3 bases and J lost 8, with 7 bases in between. Germline CDR1 KGHDR, CDR2 SFDVKD.

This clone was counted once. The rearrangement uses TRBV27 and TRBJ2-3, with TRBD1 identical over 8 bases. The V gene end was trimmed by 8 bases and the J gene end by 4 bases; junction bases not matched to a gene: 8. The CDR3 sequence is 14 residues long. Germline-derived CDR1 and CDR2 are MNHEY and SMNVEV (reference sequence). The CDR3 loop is CASGQGLVADTQYF. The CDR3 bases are TGTGCCAGCGGACAGGGTTTAGTGGCAGATACGCAGTATTTT.

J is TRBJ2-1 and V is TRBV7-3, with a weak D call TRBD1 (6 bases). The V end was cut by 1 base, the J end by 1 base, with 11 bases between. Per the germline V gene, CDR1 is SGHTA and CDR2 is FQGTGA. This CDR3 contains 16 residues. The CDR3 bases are TGTGCCAGCAGCTTAAGAACAGGGCAGTCCTACAATGAGCAGTTCTTC. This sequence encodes CASSLRTGQSYNEQFF.

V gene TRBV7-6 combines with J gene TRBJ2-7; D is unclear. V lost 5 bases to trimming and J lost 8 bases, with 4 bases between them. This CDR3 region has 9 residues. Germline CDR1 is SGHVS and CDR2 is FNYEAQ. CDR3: CASSTKQYV. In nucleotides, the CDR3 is TGTGCCAGCAGCACCAAGCAGTACGTC.

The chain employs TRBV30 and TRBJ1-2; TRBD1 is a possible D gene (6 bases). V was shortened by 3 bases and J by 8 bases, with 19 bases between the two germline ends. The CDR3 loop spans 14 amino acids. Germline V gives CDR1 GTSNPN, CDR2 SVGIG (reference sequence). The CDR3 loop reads CAWRGEQGLRGYTF. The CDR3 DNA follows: TGTGCCTGGAGGGGGGAACAGGGTTTACGAGGCTACACCTTC.

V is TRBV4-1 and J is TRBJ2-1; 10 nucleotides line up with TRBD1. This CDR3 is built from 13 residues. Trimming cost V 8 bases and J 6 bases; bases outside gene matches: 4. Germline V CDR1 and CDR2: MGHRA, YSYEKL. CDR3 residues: CASVDRGLNEQFF. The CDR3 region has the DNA TGCGCCAGCGTAGACAGGGGGCTCAATGAGCAGTTCTTC.